This TCR beta chain was recovered during a study of blood T cell repertoires in COVID-19. Across the whole study: T cells, B-cell-depleted T cells, or PBMCs provided the cDNA or gDNA that served as material.

The CDR3 consists of 13 residues. The germline CDR1 and CDR2 sequences are LNHDA and SQIVND (reference sequence). Trimming left V 3 bases short and J 4 bases short, with 9 bases between. In its sample, this clone was seen a few times. Authors' data handling: Amplification of reference gene primers provided the estimated nucleated cell counts. TCRdb keeps only in-frame clones here, not all; method: immunoSEQ multiplex PCR. V and J calls and clone size are as listed in that table; D and trimming were resolved from the DNA. The sample contains around 170,000 clones, just under 80% of which appear only once.

This chain connects TRBV19 to TRBJ1-2; D is unclear. The source material was peripheral blood. The TCR was taken from a woman older than 75 with acute or convalescent COVID-19. Here the CDR3 reads CASSIEVSYGYTF. CDR3 sequence (DNA): TGTGCCAGTAGTATCGAGGTTAGCTATGGCTACACCTTC.